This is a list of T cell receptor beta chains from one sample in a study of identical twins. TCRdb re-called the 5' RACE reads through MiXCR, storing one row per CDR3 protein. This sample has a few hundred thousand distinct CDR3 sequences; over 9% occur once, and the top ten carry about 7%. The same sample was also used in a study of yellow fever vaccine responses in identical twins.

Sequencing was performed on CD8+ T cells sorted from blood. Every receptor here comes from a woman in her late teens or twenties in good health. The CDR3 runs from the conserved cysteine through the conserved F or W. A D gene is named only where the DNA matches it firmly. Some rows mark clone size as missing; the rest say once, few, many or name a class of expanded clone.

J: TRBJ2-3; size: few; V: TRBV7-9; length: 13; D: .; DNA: TGTGCCAGCAGCTTAGACAAATTTGGGGGGCAGTATTTT; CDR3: CASSLDKFGGQYF
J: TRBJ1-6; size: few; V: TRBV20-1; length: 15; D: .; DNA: TGCAGTGCTGGACTCGCCCCTCCAAGGGTGGCACCCCTCCACTTT; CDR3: CSAGLAPPRVAPLHF
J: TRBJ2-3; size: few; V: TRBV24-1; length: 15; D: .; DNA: TGTGCCACCAGTGATTTTGGGGCAGGGGAATATACGCAGTATTTT; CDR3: CATSDFGAGEYTQYF
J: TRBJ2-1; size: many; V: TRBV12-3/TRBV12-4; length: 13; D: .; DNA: TGTGCCGCCACAAACCAGGGGGGCAATGAGCAGTTCTTC; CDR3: CAATNQGGNEQFF
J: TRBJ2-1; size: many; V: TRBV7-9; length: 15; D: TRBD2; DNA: TGTGCCAGCAGCAAGGGACTAGCGATTTACAATGAGCAGTTCTTC; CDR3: CASSKGLAIYNEQFF
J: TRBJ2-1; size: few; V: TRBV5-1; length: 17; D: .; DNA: TGCGCCAGCAGCTTGGTTCCCGGCGGCGGGTCCTACAATGAGCAGTTCTTC; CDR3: CASSLVPGGGSYNEQFF
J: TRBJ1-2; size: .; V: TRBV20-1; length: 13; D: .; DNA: TGCAGTGCTAGACGGCGGACTAACTATGGCTACACCTTC; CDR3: CSARRRTNYGYTF
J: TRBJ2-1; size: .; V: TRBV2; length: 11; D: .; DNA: TGTGCCAGCAGGAAGAGAAATGAGCAGTTCTTC; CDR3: CASRKRNEQFF
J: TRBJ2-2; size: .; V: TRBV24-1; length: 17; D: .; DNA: TGTGCCACCAGTGATTCCGGACTGACGAAGGGCACCGGGGAGCTGTTTTTT; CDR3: CATSDSGLTKGTGELFF
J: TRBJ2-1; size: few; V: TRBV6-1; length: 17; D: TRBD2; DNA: TGTGCCAGCAGTCCGACCTTGACTAGCGGGGCTTACAATGAGCAGTTCTTC; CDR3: CASSPTLTSGAYNEQFF
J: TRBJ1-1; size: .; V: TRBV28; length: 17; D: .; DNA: TGTGCCAGCAGTTTGCGGTCGAACGGGGCCCGGAACACTGAAGCTTTCTTT; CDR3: CASSLRSNGARNTEAFF
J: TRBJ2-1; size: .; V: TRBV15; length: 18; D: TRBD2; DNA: TGTGCCACCAGCAGGAGGACTAGCGGGATATATCCCTACAATGAGCAGTTCTTC; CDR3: CATSRRTSGIYPYNEQFF
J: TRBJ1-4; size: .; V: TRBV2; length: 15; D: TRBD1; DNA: TGTGCCAGCCGGGACAGCGGATGGGCTAATGAAAAACTGTTTTTT; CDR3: CASRDSGWANEKLFF
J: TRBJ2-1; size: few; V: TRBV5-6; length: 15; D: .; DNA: TGTGCCAGCAGCTTAAATCCAGGGATCATCGATGAGCAGTTCTTC; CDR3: CASSLNPGIIDEQFF
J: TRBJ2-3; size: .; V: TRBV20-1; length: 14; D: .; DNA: TGCAGTGCTAGAGAGCCGGGGCGCACAGATACGCAGTATTTT; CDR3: CSAREPGRTDTQYF
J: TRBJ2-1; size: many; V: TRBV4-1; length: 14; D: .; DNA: TGCGCCAGCAGCCAAGCGACGGGGGACAATGAGCAGTTCTTC; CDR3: CASSQATGDNEQFF
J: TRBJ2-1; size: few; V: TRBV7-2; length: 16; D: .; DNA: TGTGCCAGCAGCGCCCGACAGGGAGGCTCCTACAATGAGCAGTTCTTC; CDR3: CASSARQGGSYNEQFF
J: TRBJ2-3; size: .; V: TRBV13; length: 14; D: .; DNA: TGTGCCAGCTCCCGGTCGCGGGACACAGATACGCAGTATTTT; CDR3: CASSRSRDTDTQYF
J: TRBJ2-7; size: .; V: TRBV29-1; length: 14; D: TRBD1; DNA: TGCAGCGTTGATGCCGGGACAGGGGCCGACGAGCAGTACTTC; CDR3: CSVDAGTGADEQYF
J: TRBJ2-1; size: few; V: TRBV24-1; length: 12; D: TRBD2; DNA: TGTGCCGCGTCTACTAGCGTCACCGAGCAGTTCTTC; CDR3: CAASTSVTEQFF
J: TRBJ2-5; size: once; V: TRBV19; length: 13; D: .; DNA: TGTGCCAGTAGTAGTCACCCGGCGGAGACCCAGTACTTC; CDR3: CASSSHPAETQYF
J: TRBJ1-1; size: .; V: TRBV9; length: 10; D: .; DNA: TGTGCCAGCATGGCCACTGAAGCTTTCTTT; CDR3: CASMATEAFF
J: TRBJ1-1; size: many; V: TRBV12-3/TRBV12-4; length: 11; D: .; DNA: TGTGCCAGCAGTTTTCGTACTGAAGCTTTCTTT; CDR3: CASSFRTEAFF
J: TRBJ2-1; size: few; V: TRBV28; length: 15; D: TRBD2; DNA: TGTGCCAGCATCCCCGGGGGACTAGCATTGAATGAGCAGTTCTTC; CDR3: CASIPGGLALNEQFF
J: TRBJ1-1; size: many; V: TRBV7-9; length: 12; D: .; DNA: TGTGCCAGCAGCTTCCTCGAGGGTAAAGCTTTCTTT; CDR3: CASSFLEGKAFF
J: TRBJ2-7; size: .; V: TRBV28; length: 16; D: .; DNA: TGTGCCAGCAGCGCGCTTGCGGACTATTTATCCTACGAGCAGTACTTC; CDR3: CASSALADYLSYEQYF
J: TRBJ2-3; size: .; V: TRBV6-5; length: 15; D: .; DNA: TGTGCCAGCAGTTATTCGGGCGGTCTGGGAGATACGCAGTATTTT; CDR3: CASSYSGGLGDTQYF
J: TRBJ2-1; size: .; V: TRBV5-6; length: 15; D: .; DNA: TGTGCCAGCAGCTTGATTCAGGGCTCCTACAATGAGCAGTTCTTC; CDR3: CASSLIQGSYNEQFF
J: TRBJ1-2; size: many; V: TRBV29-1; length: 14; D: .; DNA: TGCAGCGTTGAAGATCAGGGGCAGAACTATGGCTACACCTTC; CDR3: CSVEDQGQNYGYTF
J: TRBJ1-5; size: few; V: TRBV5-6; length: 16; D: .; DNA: TGTGCCAGCAGCTTGGCACGGATGGGGATCGATCAGCCCCAGCATTTT; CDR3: CASSLARMGIDQPQHF
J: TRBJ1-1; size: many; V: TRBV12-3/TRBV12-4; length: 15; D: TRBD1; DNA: TGTGCCAGCAGTCACCATACAGGGGCTCACACTGAAGCTTTCTTT; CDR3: CASSHHTGAHTEAFF
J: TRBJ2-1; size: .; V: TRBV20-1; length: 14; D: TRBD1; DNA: TGCAGTGCTAGAGCTCTGACAGGGAACTATGAGCAGTTCTTC; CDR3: CSARALTGNYEQFF
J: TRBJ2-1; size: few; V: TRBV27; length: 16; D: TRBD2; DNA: TGTGCCAGCAGTTTATCTGCGGGAGACTCCTACAATGAGCAGTTCTTC; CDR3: CASSLSAGDSYNEQFF
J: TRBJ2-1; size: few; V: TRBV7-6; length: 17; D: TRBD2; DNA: TGTGCCAGCAGCTTAGCCTCTGGTAGCGGGGGGAAAAATGAGCAGTTCTTC; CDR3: CASSLASGSGGKNEQFF
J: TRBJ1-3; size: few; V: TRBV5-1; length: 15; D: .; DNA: TGCGCCAGCAGCTTCGGGGAAGGACCTGGAAACACCATATATTTT; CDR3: CASSFGEGPGNTIYF
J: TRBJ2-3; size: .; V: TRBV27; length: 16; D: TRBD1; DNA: TGTGCCAGCAGTGTCCCGACCGGGACAGGGGACGATACGCAGTATTTT; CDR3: CASSVPTGTGDDTQYF
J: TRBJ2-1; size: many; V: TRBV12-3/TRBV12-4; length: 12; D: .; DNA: TGTGCCAGCACTACCCGTCTTAATGAGCAGTTCTTC; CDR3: CASTTRLNEQFF